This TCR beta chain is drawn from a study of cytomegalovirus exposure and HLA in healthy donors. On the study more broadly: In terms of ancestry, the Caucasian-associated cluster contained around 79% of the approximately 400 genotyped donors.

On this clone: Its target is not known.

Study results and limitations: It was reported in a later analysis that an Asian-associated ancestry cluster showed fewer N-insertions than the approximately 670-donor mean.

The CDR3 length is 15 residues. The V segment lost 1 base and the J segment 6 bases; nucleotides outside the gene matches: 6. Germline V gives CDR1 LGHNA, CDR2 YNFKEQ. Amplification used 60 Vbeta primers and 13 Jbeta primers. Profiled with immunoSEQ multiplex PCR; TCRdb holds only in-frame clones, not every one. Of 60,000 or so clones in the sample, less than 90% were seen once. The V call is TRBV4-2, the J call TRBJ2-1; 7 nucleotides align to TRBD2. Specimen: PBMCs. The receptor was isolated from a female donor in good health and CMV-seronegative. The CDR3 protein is CASSQGLGGGNEQFF. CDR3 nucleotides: TGTGCCAGCAGCCAAGGGCTGGGCGGGGGCAATGAGCAGTTCTTC.